This T cell receptor beta chain is from a study of glioma-infiltrating T cells after dendritic cell vaccination. Study-level findings and limits: Few patients contributed both blood and tumor specimens.

Blood PBMC samples: pre-vaccination, two weeks post third vaccination, and at tumor progression. The table came from immunoSEQ multiplex PCR; TCRdb's copy has only in-frame clones and leaves some out. This table holds 60,000 to 70,000 clones, around 83% found once. Note on this clone: The antigen is undetermined.

The CDR3 is 17 residues long. Germline V gene lookup returns CDR1 SGDLS and CDR2 YYNGEE. The V segment lost 4 bases and the J segment 5 bases; nucleotides outside the gene matches: 17. The rearrangement links TRBV9 to TRBJ2-5, with TRBD2 matching over 7 bases. This TCR derives from a human donor with glioblastoma. The sequencing here drew on blood, taken before dendritic cell vaccination. The CDR3 DNA reads as TGTGCCAGCAGCCCGCCGTGGGCCGTGGCCGGGGGGGAGACCCAGTACTTC. It translates to CASSPPWAVAGGETQYF. Looking up the rest from reference TRBV9 and TRBJ2-5 gives the full variable domain: DSGVTQTPKHLITATGQRVTLRCSPRSGDLSVYWYQQSLDQGLQFLIQYYNGEERAKGNILERFSAQQFPDLHSELNLSSLELGDSALYFCASSPPWAVAGGETQYFGPGTRLLVL.